Listed here are 24 T cell receptor beta chains from one sample, sequenced in a study of blood T cell repertoires in COVID-19. Assay used: immunoSEQ multiplex PCR; TCRdb lists only in-frame clones, some missing. Counted here are about 48,000 clones, about 86% occurring once; the ten biggest clones make up around 3.2%. Material: peripheral blood. Receptor source: a woman older than 75 with acute or convalescent COVID-19.

This clone appeared once. The chain joins TRBV19 to TRBJ1-1, with a possible D match to TRBD1 (5 bases). CDR1 and CDR2 (germline): LNHDA, SQIVND (reference sequence). Trimming removed 7 bases at V and 7 bases at J, with 19 bases between. CDR3 size: 14 residues. CDR3 region: CASTSSQGSLEAFF. The CDR3 coding sequence is TGTGCCAGTACCTCTTCTCAGGGATCCCTTGAAGCTTTCTTT.

The table lists this clone with a count of one. V and J are TRBV5-1 and TRBJ2-2, with TRBD2 matching 7 bases. The junction had 9 bases not matched to a gene; V was cut back by 0 bases and J by 7 bases. This CDR3 comprises 16 residues. Germline CDR1 reads SGHRS; CDR2 reads YFSETQ. The CDR3 DNA follows: TGCGCCAGCAGCTTGGCAGGGCTAGCGGCCGGCGGGGAGCTGTTTTTT. Translation gives CASSLAGLAAGGELFF.

The V gene is TRBV15, the J gene TRBJ2-5; TRBD2 is a possible D gene (6 bases). V was trimmed by 0 bases and J by 7 bases, leaving 15 bases between them. Per the germline V gene, CDR1 is LNHNV and CDR2 is YYDKDF (reference sequence). The CDR3 consists of 15 residues. CDR3 nucleotides: TGTGCCACCAGCAGAGATTCCGGAGGGGTGGTGACCCAGTACTTC. This translates into CATSRDSGGVVTQYF.

The chain combines TRBV5-6 with TRBJ2-7; no firm D call. The germline V gene has CDR1 SGHDT and CDR2 YYEEEE. The germline V and J ends were trimmed by 4 bases and 5 bases, with 16 bases remaining between them. This CDR3 has 14 residues. The CDR3: CASSAYAASDEQYF. For the CDR3, the DNA is TGTGCCAGCAGCGCGTACGCGGCAAGCGACGAGCAGTACTTC.

The chain uses TRBV12-3 or TRBV12-4 and TRBJ2-7, with 7 positions matching TRBD1. The length of the CDR3 is 13 residues. Trimming cost V 6 bases and J 5 bases; bases outside gene matches: 7. The CDR3 spells CASRTTGRNEQYF. The CDR3 coding sequence is TGTGCCAGCAGGACGACAGGGCGCAACGAGCAGTACTTC.

V usage is TRBV11-2 and J usage is TRBJ2-5, with 9 nucleotides matching TRBD1. This CDR3 comprises 15 residues. The ends lost 3 bases at V and 6 bases at J; junction bases unmatched: 8. In germline, CDR1 is SGHAT, CDR2 FQNNGV. This chain's CDR3 is CASSLGQGIMKTQYF. As DNA, the CDR3 is TGTGCCAGCAGCTTGGGACAGGGAATTATGAAGACCCAGTACTTC.

The V and J genes are TRBV7-9 and TRBJ2-2; maybe TRBD1 (6 bases). Germline assignment: CDR1 SEHNR and CDR2 FQNEAQ (reference sequence). The germline V and J ends were trimmed by 2 bases and 3 bases, with 10 bases remaining between them. The CDR3 is 15 residues long. CDR3 region: CASSLYQGYTGELFF. The CDR3 DNA is TGTGCCAGCAGCTTATATCAGGGGTACACCGGGGAGCTGTTTTTT.

The gene calls are TRBV6-6 and TRBJ2-7; the D gene is possibly TRBD2 (6 bases). Germline V gives CDR1 MNHNY, CDR2 SVGAGI (reference sequence). Trimming took off 6 bases at V and 3 bases at J, with 15 bases between the two ends. CDR3 length: 14 residues. CDR3 sequence (DNA): TGTGCCAGCAGCACCTCCGGGACTGACTACGAGCAGTACTTC. It encodes CASSTSGTDYEQYF.

The J gene is TRBJ2-7, the V gene TRBV2; D is ambiguous. The germline V gene has CDR1 SNHLY and CDR2 FYNNEI. This CDR3 is built from 12 residues. V lost 6 bases and J lost 0, with 6 bases in between. The CDR3 DNA reads TGTGCCAGCAGGTACAACTCCTACGAGCAGTACTTC. It is translated as CASRYNSYEQYF. Using reference TRBV2 and TRBJ2-7 for the parts outside the CDR3, the full variable domain is EPEVTQTPSHQVTQMGQEVILRCVPISNHLYFYWYRQILGQKVEFLVSFYNNEISEKSEIFDDQFSVERPDGSNFTLKIRSTKLEDSAMYFCASRYNSYEQYFGPGTRLTVT.

The chain is built from TRBV5-4 and TRBJ2-7; 9 bases align to TRBD1. J lost 3 bases, V lost 4 bases, and 2 bases had no gene match. The germline CDR1 and CDR2 sequences are SGHNT and YYREEE (reference sequence). The CDR3 is made up of 13 amino acids. The CDR3 region has the DNA TGTGCCAGCAGCAAGACAGGGGGCTACGAGCAGTACTTC. Its protein product is CASSKTGGYEQYF.

The chain couples TRBV9 to TRBJ2-2; possible D gene TRBD1, 6 bases. The germline V gene encodes CDR1 SGDLS and CDR2 YYNGEE. The CDR3 covers 15 residues. V was shortened by 0 bases and J by 3 bases, with 9 bases between the two germline ends. In DNA form, the CDR3 reads TGTGCCAGCAGCGTAGGGCAGGGGTACACCGGGGAGCTGTTTTTT. It encodes CASSVGQGYTGELFF.

A few counts support this clone. The chain links TRBV15 to TRBJ2-2, with TRBD1 as a possible D gene (6 bases). The CDR3 is made up of 15 amino acids. The germline V gene encodes CDR1 LNHNV and CDR2 YYDKDF (reference sequence). V was trimmed by 3 bases and J by 0 bases, leaving 8 bases between them. The DNA for the CDR3 is TGTGCCACCAGCAGGGACAGTCCGAACACCGGGGAGCTGTTTTTT. Translating it yields CATSRDSPNTGELFF.

The chain carries TRBV9 and TRBJ2-5; 7 nucleotides line up with TRBD2. In germline, CDR1 is SGDLS, CDR2 YYNGEE. This CDR3 contains 18 residues. J gave up 0 bases and V 3 bases, and 14 bases lay outside the gene matches. In DNA, the CDR3 is TGTGCCAGCAGCGCCGGCTGGGGCGGGGGAGAGTACCAAGAGACCCAGTACTTC. Protein sequence: CASSAGWGGGEYQETQYF.

The table lists this clone with a count of one. In nucleotides, the CDR3 is TGTGCCAGCAGTTTAGGCAGGGGCGACGAGCAGTACTTC. This encodes CASSLGRGDEQYF. The chain has TRBV27 and TRBJ2-7; perhaps TRBD1 as D (6 bases). The CDR3 sequence is 13 residues long. Deletions cut 2 bases from V and 5 bases from J, with 10 bases between. CDR1 is MNHEY and CDR2 is SMNVEV in the germline V gene (reference sequence).

Concerning this clone: The same CDR3 is also encoded by other DNA sequences in this sample. The V and J genes are TRBV5-1 and TRBJ2-7; TRBD2 matches 7 bases. V dropped 2 bases and J dropped 0; count of bases not matched to a gene: 2. The CDR3 consists of 14 residues. Germline CDR1 SGHRS, CDR2 YFSETQ. The CDR3, as DNA: TGCGCCAGCAGCTTAGGCGGGGGCTCCTACGAGCAGTACTTC. Encoded protein: CASSLGGGSYEQYF.

The chain uses TRBV2 and TRBJ2-3; 10 bases agree with TRBD1. The CDR3 sequence is 14 residues long. Per the germline V gene, CDR1 is SNHLY and CDR2 is FYNNEI. Trimming took 5 bases from V and 4 from J; bases not matched to a gene: 3. The CDR3 nucleotides read TGTGCCAGCAGTCCCGGGACAGGGGCAGATACGCAGTATTTT. It yields the protein CASSPGTGADTQYF.

The chain couples TRBV7-8 to TRBJ2-7; D unresolved. This CDR3 is 12 amino acids long. Trimming took 5 bases from V and 3 from J, leaving 8 bases between them. From germline, CDR1 is SGHVS and CDR2 FQNEAQ. CDR3 amino acids: CASSHNDYEQYF. CDR3 bases: TGTGCCAGCAGCCACAACGACTACGAGCAGTACTTC.

This chain uses TRBV29-1 with TRBJ2-3, with D unresolved. Germline V gene lookup returns CDR1 SQVTM and CDR2 ANQGSEA. This CDR3 contains 15 residues. Trimming left V 5 bases short and J 3 bases short, with 18 bases between. This CDR3 is CSVSGSEALTDTQYF. The DNA of the CDR3 is TGCAGCGTTTCGGGTTCAGAGGCCCTGACAGATACGCAGTATTTT.

This clone was picked up a small number of times. The rearrangement links TRBV27 to TRBJ2-5; 13 bases line up with TRBD2. Germline V gene lookup returns CDR1 MNHEY and CDR2 SMNVEV (reference sequence). CDR3 size: 15 residues. The junction had 2 bases not matched to a gene; V was cut back by 4 bases and J by 3 bases. The CDR3 is CASSSGLAGKETQYF. DNA for the CDR3: TGTGCCAGCAGTTCGGGACTAGCGGGGAAAGAGACCCAGTACTTC.

This chain uses TRBV30 with TRBJ1-2; tentative D call: TRBD1 (6 bases). Trimming stripped 2 bases from V and 2 bases from J, with 12 bases between. There are 14 residues in the CDR3. CDR1 is GTSNPN, CDR2 SVGIG, per germline (reference sequence). The CDR3 is CAWSLMDSNYGYTF. The CDR3 coding sequence is TGTGCCTGGAGTCTTATGGACAGCAACTATGGCTACACCTTC.

The chain couples TRBV6-1 to TRBJ1-2; possible D gene TRBD1, 6 bases. V was pared by 1 base and J by 4 bases, with 19 bases between. CDR1 is MNHNS, CDR2 SASEGT, per germline. This CDR3 contains 17 residues. In nucleotides, the CDR3 is TGTGCCAGCAGTGAAGAGCCGGACAGCTCGTATTTCTATGGCTACACCTTC. Protein: CASSEEPDSSYFYGYTF.

The CDR3 protein is CASSQETRRQGAKNIQYF. CDR3 nucleotides: TGTGCCAGCAGCCAAGAGACCCGACGCCAGGGGGCCAAAAACATTCAGTACTTC. The rearrangement uses TRBV3-1 (or the pseudogene TRBV3-2) and TRBJ2-4; a weak D match, TRBD1 (6 bases). Germline V gives CDR1 LGHDT, CDR2 YNNKEL (reference sequence). This CDR3 has 18 amino acids. Trimming removed 0 bases at V and 1 base at J, with 16 bases between.

V usage is TRBV6-5 and J usage is TRBJ2-7; D remains unclear. V was clipped by 10 bases and J by 4 bases, with 11 bases between them. Germline lookup yields CDR1 MNHEY and CDR2 SVGAGI. The CDR3 consists of 11 residues. CDR3 sequence (DNA): TGTGCCATAGTATCCATATACGAGCAGTACTTC. Encoded protein: CAIVSIYEQYF.

V usage is TRBV3-1 (or the pseudogene TRBV3-2) and J usage is TRBJ1-2; D possibly corresponds to TRBD1 (6 bases). Trimming cost V 5 bases and J 4 bases, with 23 bases left between them. Germline loops: CDR1 LGHDT, CDR2 YNNKEL (reference sequence). This CDR3 has 17 residues. The CDR3 is CASSSHGTGLGGYGYTF. The CDR3 nucleotides read TGTGCCAGCAGCTCACATGGTACAGGCTTAGGGGGCTATGGCTACACCTTC.